Each of the 21 T cell receptor beta chains below was sequenced from the same sample in a study of cytomegalovirus exposure and HLA in healthy donors. PCR was performed using 60 Vbeta and 13 Jbeta primers. Assay used: immunoSEQ multiplex PCR; TCRdb lists only in-frame clones, some missing. The sample carries some 190,000 clones, around three quarters recorded once. The sample was PBMCs. These receptors were taken from a woman aged 25 to 39 in good health and CMV-seropositive.

The CDR3 region is CASSSPRDSSSSYNSPLHF. The DNA of the CDR3 is TGTGCCAGCAGCTCCCCCCGGGACAGTTCGAGCTCCTATAATTCACCCCTCCACTTT. The gene calls are TRBV7-9 and TRBJ1-6; 7 bases fit TRBD1. The germline CDR1 and CDR2 sequences are SEHNR and FQNEAQ (reference sequence). V dropped 4 bases and J dropped 0; count of bases not matched to a gene: 12. The CDR3 is 19 residues long.

The genes are TRBV5-5 and TRBJ1-2, with D possibly matching TRBD1 (5 bases). Germline loops: CDR1 SGHKS, CDR2 YYEKEE (reference sequence). The CDR3 sequence is 15 residues long. The V end lost 0 bases, the J end lost 5 bases, and 14 bases lay between the germline ends. CDR3 nucleotide sequence: TGTGCCAGCAGCTTGGAGCCCCCAGGGAGGTATGGCTACACCTTC. Residues: CASSLEPPGRYGYTF. The entire variable domain, with the rest obtained from reference TRBV5-5 and TRBJ1-2, is as follows: DAGVTQSPTHLIKTRGQQVTLRCSPISGHKSVSWYQQVLGQGPQFIFQYYEKEERGRGNFPDRFSARQFPNYSSELNVNALLLGDSALYLCASSLEPPGRYGYTFGSGTRLTVV.

The rearrangement links TRBV6-6 to TRBJ1-1, with D perhaps matching TRBD1 (6 bases). Trimming pared 8 bases from V and 3 bases from J, leaving 13 bases between. The CDR3 has 13 amino acids. Germline-derived CDR1 and CDR2 are MNHNY and SVGAGI (reference sequence). The CDR3 DNA reads as TGTGCCAGCCGGAGCGAGGGGGACACTGAAGCTTTCTTT. It codes for CASRSEGDTEAFF.

The J gene is TRBJ1-1, the V gene TRBV9; D gene uncertain. The V end lost 3 bases, the J end lost 6 bases, and 9 bases lay between the germline ends. This CDR3 comprises 12 residues. Germline V lookup: CDR1 SGDLS, CDR2 YYNGEE. The CDR3 spells CASSGAGSEAFF. The CDR3 region has the DNA TGTGCCAGCAGCGGCGCAGGCTCTGAAGCTTTCTTT. The variable domain in full, with the rest retrieved from reference TRBV9 and TRBJ1-1, is DSGVTQTPKHLITATGQRVTLRCSPRSGDLSVYWYQQSLDQGLQFLIQYYNGEERAKGNILERFSAQQFPDLHSELNLSSLELGDSALYFCASSGAGSEAFFGQGTRLTVV.

The chain's CDR3 is CATRLAGPYEQYF. CDR3 sequence (DNA): TGTGCCACCCGACTAGCGGGTCCCTACGAGCAGTACTTC. The chain couples TRBV27 to TRBJ2-7; TRBD2 aligns across 10 bases. Trimming at V came to 10 bases and at J to 2 bases, leaving 5 bases not matched to a gene. CDR3 length: 13 residues. Germline CDR1 is MNHEY and CDR2 is SMNVEV (reference sequence).

J is TRBJ1-2 and V is TRBV5-6, with 7 bases matching TRBD1. CDR1 is SGHDT, CDR2 YYEEEE, per germline. This CDR3 is built from 14 residues. Trimming took 2 bases from V and 4 from J; bases not matched to a gene: 5. CDR3 in DNA: TGTGCCAGCAGCTTACTCCACAGGGGCTATGGCTACACCTTC. Its translation is CASSLLHRGYGYTF.

This clone was seen a few times. The gene calls are TRBV5-1 and TRBJ2-1; 9 bases are shared with TRBD2. The CDR3 length is 17 residues. CDR1 and CDR2 (germline): SGHRS, YFSETQ. J was trimmed by 3 bases and V by 4 bases; bases with no gene match: 11. In DNA form, the CDR3 reads TGCGCCAGCAGCGAGGCGCCCGCGGGGGGGAACTACAATGAGCAGTTCTTC. Translation: CASSEAPAGGNYNEQFF.

The V gene is TRBV19, the J gene TRBJ2-2; 12 bases map to TRBD2. This CDR3 has 15 residues. Germline CDR1 and CDR2: LNHDA and SQIVND (reference sequence). V was pared by 7 bases and J by 6 bases, with 6 bases of the junction left unmatched. CDR3 DNA sequence: TGTGCCAGTACTAGCGGGGGGGCCTATTCCGGGGAGCTGTTTTTT. Protein: CASTSGGAYSGELFF. Based on the CDR3 plus reference TRBV19 and TRBJ2-2, the full variable domain is DGGITQSPKYLFRKEGQNVTLSCEQNLNHDAMYWYRQDPGQGLRLIYYSQIVNDFQKGDIAEGYSVSREKKESFPLTVTSAQKNPTAFYLCASTSGGAYSGELFFGEGSRLTVL.

The J gene is TRBJ2-7, the V gene TRBV1; the table's D call, TRBD2, has no DNA check behind it. TRBV1 is a listed pseudogene. This CDR3 region has 16 residues. CDR3 DNA: TGCACCAGCAGCCAAGATGAGCGGGGCCCAGGCTACGAGCAGTACTTC. It codes for CTSSQDERGPGYEQYF.

This clone was picked up one time. The chain carries TRBV5-4 and TRBJ1-4; TRBD1 agrees at 7 bases. This CDR3 has 15 amino acids. Germline lookup yields CDR1 SGHNT and CDR2 YYREEE (reference sequence). After removal of 4 bases from V and 5 bases from J, the junction contained 8 bases not matched to a gene. CDR3 nucleotides: TGTGCCAGCAGCATCCAGGGGGTCGGGAATGAAAAACTGTTTTTT. It translates to CASSIQGVGNEKLFF.

V usage is TRBV4-2 and J usage is TRBJ2-3; TRBD2 aligns across 9 bases. Germline values: CDR1 LGHNA, CDR2 YNFKEQ. The CDR3 extends over 16 amino acids. V shed 2 bases and J 0 bases; nucleotides not matched to a gene: 3. The CDR3 DNA sequence: TGTGCCAGCAGCCAAATGCTAGCGGGAAGCACAGATACGCAGTATTTT. This codes for CASSQMLAGSTDTQYF.

The CDR3 DNA sequence: TGTGCCAGCAGCCTACCGGGACAGGGCTACGAGCAGTACTTC. Amino acids: CASSLPGQGYEQYF. V gene TRBV11-3 combines with J gene TRBJ2-5; 9 bases map to TRBD1. The J call is doubtful: the DNA matches TRBJ2-7 better. The CDR3 extends over 14 amino acids. The germline CDR1 and CDR2 sequences are SGHNT and YENEEA.

The chain couples TRBV10-3 to TRBJ2-1; 9 bases agree with TRBD2. Germline V gives CDR1 ENHRY, CDR2 SYGVKD. Trimming cost V 2 bases and J 5 bases; bases outside gene matches: 4. The CDR3 is made up of 15 amino acids. The CDR3 DNA sequence: TGTGCCATCAGTGAGCCTAGCGGGGACCACAATGAGCAGTTCTTC. Translated: CAISEPSGDHNEQFF.

The chain links TRBV6-5 to TRBJ1-1, with 11 nucleotides matching TRBD1. This CDR3 has 16 amino acids. The J segment lost 3 bases and the V segment lost 0 bases, leaving 3 bases of the junction unmatched. Germline V gene data show CDR1 as MNHEY and CDR2 as SVGAGI. CDR3 nucleotides: TGTGCCAGCAGTTACTCCGGGACAGGGGGTTACACTGAAGCTTTCTTT. Its protein product is CASSYSGTGGYTEAFF.

The chain joins TRBV5-1 to TRBJ2-1; 9 nucleotides line up with TRBD1. The CDR3 runs to 16 residues. V lost 0 bases and J lost 4; bases outside the gene matches: 5. Germline CDR1 SGHRS, CDR2 YFSETQ. CDR3 amino acids: CASSLGQGGLYNEQFF. In DNA, the CDR3 is TGCGCCAGCAGCTTGGGACAGGGGGGGCTTTACAATGAGCAGTTCTTC.

This clone was detected once. V gene TRBV21-1 combines with J gene TRBJ1-5. TRBV21-1 constitutes a pseudogene. There are 12 residues in the CDR3. The CDR3 DNA reads as TGTGCCAGGCGAGAAGAGAGTCAGCCCCAGCATTTT. Protein sequence: CARREESQPQHF.

The count of this clone is one. The chain carries TRBV5-1 and TRBJ1-5; no clear D. Trimming removed 0 bases from V and 6 bases from J, with 13 bases in between. CDR3 length: 15 residues. Looked up from germline, CDR1 is SGHRS and CDR2 is YFSETQ. The CDR3 protein is CASSLEGGMGQPQHF. The CDR3 nucleotides are TGCGCCAGCAGCTTGGAGGGAGGAATGGGTCAGCCCCAGCATTTT.

The chain carries TRBV7-6 and TRBJ2-6, with 8 nucleotides matching TRBD1. V trimming: 5 bases; J trimming: 0 bases; junction bases outside the gene matches: 9. This CDR3 is 18 amino acids long. Germline CDR1 reads SGHVS; CDR2 reads FNYEAQ. This chain's CDR3 is CASSPLAGGPSGANVLTF. For the CDR3, the DNA is TGTGCCAGCAGCCCCCTAGCAGGGGGCCCCTCTGGGGCCAACGTCCTGACTTTC.

The chain is built from TRBV4-3 and TRBJ1-2; 8 bases match TRBD1. The trim removed 1 base at V and 5 bases at J, leaving 6 bases unmatched. The germline CDR1 and CDR2 sequences are LGHNA and YSLEER. The CDR3 contains 15 residues. In nucleotides, the CDR3 is TGCGCCAGCAGCCAAGGGACAGGGACGATTTATGGCTACACCTTC. It is translated as CASSQGTGTIYGYTF.

This chain joins TRBV4-1 and TRBJ2-5; the D is unclear. The germline V and J ends were trimmed by 4 bases and 1 base, with 7 bases remaining between them. The germline gives CDR1 MGHRA, CDR2 YSYEKL. The CDR3 has 13 residues. The CDR3 nucleotides are TGCGCCAGCAGCCCCCCCCTCCAAGAGACCCAGTACTTC. Its translation is CASSPPLQETQYF.

The V call is TRBV9, the J call TRBJ2-3; TRBD2 aligns across 11 bases. The germline CDR1 and CDR2 sequences are SGDLS and YYNGEE. The CDR3 is 17 residues long. V gave up 2 bases and J gave up 3 bases; unmatched junction bases: 8. Here the CDR3 DNA reads TGTGCCAGCAGCGTCCCCTTAGCGGGGGGGCCTACAGATACGCAGTATTTT. It translates to CASSVPLAGGPTDTQYF.